One TCR beta chain is described in this entry. These data come from a study of blood T cell repertoires in COVID-19. The table came from immunoSEQ multiplex PCR; TCRdb's copy has only in-frame clones and leaves some out. The table lists some 150,000 clones, approximately 87% of them singletons. The CDR3 is 20 residues long. Trimming cost V 4 bases and J 3 bases; bases outside gene matches: 15. Germline CDR1 reads MNHEY; CDR2 reads SMNVEV (reference sequence). The chain couples TRBV27 to TRBJ2-3; 14 positions match TRBD2. Sample: peripheral blood. The origin of this receptor is a woman between 50 and 59 years old with active or convalescent COVID-19. The CDR3 bases are TGTGCCAGCAGTTCCCCCGCGGGACTAGCGGGAGCGGGGGTGACAGATACGCAGTATTTT. It codes for CASSSPAGLAGAGVTDTQYF.